Listed below are T cell receptor beta chains from one sample, sequenced in a study of shared clonotypes between healthy human individuals. Sequencing used immunoSEQ multiplex PCR; TCRdb keeps in-frame clones, though not all of them. The sample holds 550,000 to 650,000 clones, around 96% seen once. The source material was naive CD8+ T cells sorted from blood. These receptors all stem from a young woman in good health. CDR3s leave out the opening cysteine and the closing phenylalanine or tryptophan. For some rows the clone size is stated as once, few or many, or as a class when expanded; others skip it.

size | V | CDR3
- | TRBV6-4 | ASHLGAGEKLF
- | TRBV27 | ASNFNGGDTEAF
- | TRBV14 | ASSQKIAGGRTGELF
- | TRBV30 | AWSSGVRQPQH
- | TRBV19 | ASSNFIPEAF
- | TRBV6-5 | ASSQDRTYGYT
- | TRBV5-1 | ASSPSPARDTFSNYGYT
- | TRBV27 | ASSLGDSYNEQF
- | TRBV27 | ASSWNGDLNQPQH
once | TRBV5-1 | ASSLAGTSNEQF
- | TRBV12-1 | ASSPSRGQASTDTQY
- | TRBV9 | ASTEGLAPTDTQY
- | TRBV4-2 | ASSQEGSTSGIYNEQF
- | TRBV13 | ASSLNYWEQY
- | TRBV5-5 | ASSLATGFEQH
- | TRBV5-1 | ASSLADRGPEGPGNTIY
- | TRBV9 | ASSVAQGVRGNTIY
- | TRBV28 | ASSLLGSSGNTIY
- | TRBV5-6 | ASSLEAGPGEQY
- | TRBV7-9 | ASSFQGSRDTEAF
- | TRBV30 | AWSVLSTDTQY
- | TRBV27 | ASSLSTGHAWIEKLF
- | TRBV28 | ASSFRPGSETGELF
- | TRBV27 | ATTTGTSGTDTQY
- | TRBV2 | ASSEALRGISYEQY
- | TRBV27 | ASSFGRAPYEQY
- | TRBV6-5 | ASSSPTGYNEQF
- | TRBV9 | ASSGGQGAQWPQH
- | TRBV19 | ASNHPGNEQY
- | TRBV5-5 | ASSPRTSGTDEQY
- | TRBV19 | ASSMLSASGGIMGGELF
once | TRBV10-2 | ASNPFLGDTGELF
- | TRBV6-1 | ASSEGWDRIYGYT
- | TRBV2 | ASRLGTPGGNQPQH
- | TRBV11-2 | ASRTGVYGYT
once | TRBV7-2 | ASSQVTASSYEQY
- | TRBV5-1 | ASTATGENTEAF
- | TRBV9 | ASSSGGGLGEKLF
- | TRBV28 | ASSLWEGLDNEQF
- | TRBV4-1 | ASSQAGRYTEAF
- | TRBV28 | ASSLASDGGRDEQF
- | TRBV7-9 | ASSLSMEQF
- | TRBV2 | ASRTGSVSEELF
- | TRBV27 | ATSGRANNEQF
- | TRBV6-5 | ATSGNTEAF
- | TRBV6-5 | ASSYSRAGELF
- | TRBV6-5 | ASRILAFGPGELF
- | TRBV6-6 | ASSPLGQPYEQY
few | TRBV2 | ARKTGHGYT
- | TRBV7-9 | ASSLPTEKLF
once | TRBV6-1 | ASTETQGYYEQY
- | TRBV28 | ASSSRPQREKRNEQF
- | TRBV28 | ASSYLGGRATNEKLF
once | TRBV9 | ASSVGLNRSETQY
once | TRBV27 | ASSLSGYEQY